Listed below are T cell receptor beta chains from one sample, sequenced in a study of regulatory T cells in long-lasting Graves disease. TCRdb redid the calling of the multiplex PCR reads with MiXCR, one entry per CDR3 protein. Among 500,000 to 800,000 distinct CDR3 sequences listed, roughly 30% were seen once. The sample here was peripheral blood mononuclear cells (PBMCs), taken when the disease was refractory, from a patient treated with antithyroid drugs. The receptors were sampled from a female donor with Graves disease. Both conserved end residues are part of each CDR3. D genes are given only for firm matches. A clone size is listed for some rows: how often the clone was seen (once, few, many), or a class if it is expanded.

d_call j_call v_call clone_size cdr3_length cdr3_aa cdr3_nt
TRBD2 TRBJ2-2 TRBV2 NA 14 CAGTSGRRFGELFF TGTGCCGGTACTAGCGGGAGAAGGTTCGGGGAGCTGTTTTTT
TRBD1 TRBJ1-5 TRBV6-1 many 13 CASSTGVNQPQHF TGTGCCAGCAGTACAGGGGTGAACCAGCCCCAGCATTTT
TRBD2 TRBJ2-7 TRBV3-1 NA 14 CASSHAFGLAGVNF TGTGCCAGCAGCCACGCCTTCGGACTAGCGGGAGTTAACTTC
NA TRBJ1-1 TRBV29-1 NA 11 CSVGGITNAFF TGCAGCGTTGGGGGGATAACAAATGCTTTCTTT
TRBD2 TRBJ2-1 TRBV25-1 NA 16 CASSLPGLATVNEQFF TGTGCCAGCAGTCTGCCCGGACTAGCGACGGTGAATGAGCAGTTCTTC
NA TRBJ2-7 TRBV18 NA 14 CASSPIEKGGEQYF TGTGCCAGCTCACCCATAGAGAAGGGGGGCGAGCAGTACTTC
TRBD2 TRBJ2-2 TRBV2 NA 21 CASRFKPGLAGSSSGTGELFF TGTGCCAGCAGGTTTAAGCCGGGACTAGCGGGGTCCTCTAGCGGCACCGGGGAGCTGTTTTTT
NA TRBJ1-1 TRBV10-3 NA 13 CAITKNGDTEAFF TGTGCCATCACCAAGAATGGGGACACTGAAGCTTTCTTT
TRBD1 TRBJ1-1 TRBV7-9 few 14 CASSHTGTGAEAFF TGTGCCAGCAGCCACACCGGGACAGGGGCTGAAGCTTTCTTT
NA TRBJ2-7 TRBV14 NA 16 CASSQVGRTQCLEQYF TGTGCCAGCAGCCAAGTCGGACGTACTCAGTGTCTCGAGCAGTACTTC
NA TRBJ1-1 TRBV9 NA 15 CASSAPSRGGTEAFF TGTGCCAGCAGCGCTCCATCCCGGGGAGGGACTGAAGCTTTCTTT